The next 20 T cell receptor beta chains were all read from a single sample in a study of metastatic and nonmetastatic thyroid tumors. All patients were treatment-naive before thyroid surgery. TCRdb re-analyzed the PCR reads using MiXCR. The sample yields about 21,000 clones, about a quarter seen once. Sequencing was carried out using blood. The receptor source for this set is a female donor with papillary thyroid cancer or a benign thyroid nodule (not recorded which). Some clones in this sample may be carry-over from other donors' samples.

The CDR3 nucleotides read TGCGCCAGCATCTTACGTTACCCGGACAGCACAGATACGCAGTATTTT. It encodes CASILRYPDSTDTQYF. The chain recombines TRBV5-1 with TRBJ2-3; D is undetermined. Per the germline V gene, CDR1 is SGHRS and CDR2 is YFSETQ. With 6 bases removed from V and 0 bases from J, the gap between germline ends came to 17 bases. The CDR3 runs 16 residues.

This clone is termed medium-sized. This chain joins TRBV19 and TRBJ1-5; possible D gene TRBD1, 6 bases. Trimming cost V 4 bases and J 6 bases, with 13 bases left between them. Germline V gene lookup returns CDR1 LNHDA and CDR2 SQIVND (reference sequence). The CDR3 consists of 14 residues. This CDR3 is CASSTQGRGQPQHF. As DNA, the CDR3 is TGTGCCAGTAGTACACAGGGTCGGGGTCAGCCCCAGCATTTT.

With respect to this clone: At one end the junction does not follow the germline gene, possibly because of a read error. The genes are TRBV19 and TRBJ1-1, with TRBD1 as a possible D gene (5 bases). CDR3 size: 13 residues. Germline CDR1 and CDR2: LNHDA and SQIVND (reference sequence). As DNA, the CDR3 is TGTGCCAGGAGTATCATGGGGCACTCTGAAGCTTTCTTT. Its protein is CARSIMGHSEAFF.

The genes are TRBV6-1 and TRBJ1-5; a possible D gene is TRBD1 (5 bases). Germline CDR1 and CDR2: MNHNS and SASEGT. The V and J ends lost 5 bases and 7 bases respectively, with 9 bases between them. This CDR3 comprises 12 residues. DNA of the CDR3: TGTGCCAGCAGTAAGGGGACGCAGCCCCAGCATTTT. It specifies CASSKGTQPQHF.

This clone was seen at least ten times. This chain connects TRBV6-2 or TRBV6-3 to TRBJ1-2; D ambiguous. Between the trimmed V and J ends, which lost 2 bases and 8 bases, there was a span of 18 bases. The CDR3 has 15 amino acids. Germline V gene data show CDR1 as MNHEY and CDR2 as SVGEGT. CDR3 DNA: TGTGCCAGCAGTTACCGTCCTTCGACAACGGGCGGCTACACCTTC. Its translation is CASSYRPSTTGGYTF.

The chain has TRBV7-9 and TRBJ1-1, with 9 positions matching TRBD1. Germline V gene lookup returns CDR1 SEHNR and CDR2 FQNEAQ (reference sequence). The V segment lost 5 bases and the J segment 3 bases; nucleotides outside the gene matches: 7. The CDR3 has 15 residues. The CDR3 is CASSKSGQGDTEAFF. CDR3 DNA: TGTGCCAGCAGCAAGTCGGGACAGGGTGACACTGAAGCTTTCTTT.

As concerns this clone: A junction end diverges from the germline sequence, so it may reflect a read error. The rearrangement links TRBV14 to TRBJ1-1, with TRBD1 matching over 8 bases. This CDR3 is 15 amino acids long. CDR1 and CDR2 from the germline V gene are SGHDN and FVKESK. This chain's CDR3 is CASSQLRTGITEAFF. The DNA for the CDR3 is TGCGCCAGCAGCCAATTAAGGACAGGGATCACTGAAGCTTTCTTT. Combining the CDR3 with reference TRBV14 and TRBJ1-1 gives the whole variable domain EAGVTQFPSHSVIEKGQTVTLRCDPISGHDNLYWYRRVMGKEIKFLLHFVKESKQDESGMPNNRFLAERTGGTYSTLKVQPAELEDSGVYFCASSQLRTGITEAFFGQGTRLTVV.

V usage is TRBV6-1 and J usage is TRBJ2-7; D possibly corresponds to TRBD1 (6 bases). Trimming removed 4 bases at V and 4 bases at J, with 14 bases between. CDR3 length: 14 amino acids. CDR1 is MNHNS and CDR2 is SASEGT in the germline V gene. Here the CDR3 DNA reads TGTGCCAGCAGTGGCGGTCAGGGGTGGTACGAGCAGTACTTC. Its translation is CASSGGQGWYEQYF.

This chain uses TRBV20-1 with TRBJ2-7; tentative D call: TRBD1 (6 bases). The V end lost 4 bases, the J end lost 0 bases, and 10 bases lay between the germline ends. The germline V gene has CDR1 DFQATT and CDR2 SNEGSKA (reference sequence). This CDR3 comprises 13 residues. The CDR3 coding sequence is TGCAGTGCTACCACAGGGAGCTCCTACGAGCAGTACTTC. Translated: CSATTGSSYEQYF.

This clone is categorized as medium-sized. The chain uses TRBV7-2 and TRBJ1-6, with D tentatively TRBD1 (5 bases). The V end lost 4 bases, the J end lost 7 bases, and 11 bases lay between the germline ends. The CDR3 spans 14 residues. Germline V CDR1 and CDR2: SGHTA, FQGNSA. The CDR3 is CASSWGDPNSPLHF. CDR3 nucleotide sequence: TGTGCCAGCAGCTGGGGGGACCCCAATTCACCCCTCCACTTT.

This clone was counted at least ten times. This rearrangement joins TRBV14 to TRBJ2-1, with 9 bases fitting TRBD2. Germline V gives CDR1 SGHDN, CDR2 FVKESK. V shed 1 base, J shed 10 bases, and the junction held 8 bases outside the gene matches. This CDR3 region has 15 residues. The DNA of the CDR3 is TGTGCCAGCAGCCAAGTTTCAGGGCTAGCGGGGGAGCAGTTCTTC. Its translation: CASSQVSGLAGEQFF.

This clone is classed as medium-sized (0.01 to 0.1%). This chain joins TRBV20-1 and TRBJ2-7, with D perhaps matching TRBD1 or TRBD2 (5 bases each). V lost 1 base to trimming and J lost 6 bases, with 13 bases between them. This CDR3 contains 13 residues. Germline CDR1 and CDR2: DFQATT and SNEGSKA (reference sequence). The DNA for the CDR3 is TGCAGTGCTAGAGGGGCAGGTGGGACCGAGCAGTACTTC. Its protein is CSARGAGGTEQYF.

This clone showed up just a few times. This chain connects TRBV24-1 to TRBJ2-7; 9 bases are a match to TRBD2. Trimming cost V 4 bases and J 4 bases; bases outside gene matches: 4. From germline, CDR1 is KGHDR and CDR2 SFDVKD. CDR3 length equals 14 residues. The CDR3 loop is CATSEAGGPYEQYF. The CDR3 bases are TGTGCCACCAGTGAGGCGGGAGGGCCTTACGAGCAGTACTTC.

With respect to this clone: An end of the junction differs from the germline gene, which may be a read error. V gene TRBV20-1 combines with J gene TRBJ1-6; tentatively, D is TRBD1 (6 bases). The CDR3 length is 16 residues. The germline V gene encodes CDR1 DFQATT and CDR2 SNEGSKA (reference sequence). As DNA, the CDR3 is TGCTGTGCTGCGGAGGGGGGCATGGCCTATGATTCACCCCTCAACTTT. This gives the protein CCAAEGGMAYDSPLNF.

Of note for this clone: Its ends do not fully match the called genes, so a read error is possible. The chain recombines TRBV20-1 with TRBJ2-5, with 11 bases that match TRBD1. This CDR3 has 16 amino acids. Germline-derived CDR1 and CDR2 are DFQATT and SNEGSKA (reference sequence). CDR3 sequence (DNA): TGCAGTCCTAGAGATTTTGGACAGGGGGCCCATGAGACGCAGTACTTC. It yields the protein CSPRDFGQGAHETQYF.

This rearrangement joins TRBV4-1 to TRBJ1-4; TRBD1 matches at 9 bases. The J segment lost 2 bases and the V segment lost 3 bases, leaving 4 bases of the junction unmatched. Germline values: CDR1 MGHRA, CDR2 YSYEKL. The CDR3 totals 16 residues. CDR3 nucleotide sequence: TGCGCCAGCAGCCAGACAGGGGGGTTTACTAATGAAAAACTGTTTTTT. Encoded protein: CASSQTGGFTNEKLFF.

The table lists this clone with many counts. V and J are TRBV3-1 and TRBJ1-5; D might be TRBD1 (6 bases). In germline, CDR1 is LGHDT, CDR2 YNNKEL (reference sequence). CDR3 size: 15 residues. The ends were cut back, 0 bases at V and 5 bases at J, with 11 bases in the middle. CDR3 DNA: TGTGCCAGCAGCCAAGATATCGGACAGTATCAGCCCCAGCATTTT. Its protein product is CASSQDIGQYQPQHF.

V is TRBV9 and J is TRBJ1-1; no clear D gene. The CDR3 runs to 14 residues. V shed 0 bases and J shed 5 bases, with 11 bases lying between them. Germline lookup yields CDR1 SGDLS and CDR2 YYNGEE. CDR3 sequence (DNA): TGTGCCAGCAGCGTAGGAGGAGTTAGGACTGAAGCTTTCTTT. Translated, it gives CASSVGGVRTEAFF.

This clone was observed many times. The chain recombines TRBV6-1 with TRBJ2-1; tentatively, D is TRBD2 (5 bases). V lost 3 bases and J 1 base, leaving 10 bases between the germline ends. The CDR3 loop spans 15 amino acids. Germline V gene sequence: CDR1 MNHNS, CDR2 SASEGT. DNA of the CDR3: TGTGCCAGCAGTGAGGGAGCGCGGTCCTACAATGAGCAGTTCTTC. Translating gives CASSEGARSYNEQFF.

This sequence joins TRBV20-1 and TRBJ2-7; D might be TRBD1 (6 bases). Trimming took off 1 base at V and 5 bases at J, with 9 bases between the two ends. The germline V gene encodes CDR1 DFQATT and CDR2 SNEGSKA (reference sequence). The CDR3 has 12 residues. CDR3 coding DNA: TGCAGTGCTAGAGGGACAGTCGACGAGCAGTACTTC. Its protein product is CSARGTVDEQYF.